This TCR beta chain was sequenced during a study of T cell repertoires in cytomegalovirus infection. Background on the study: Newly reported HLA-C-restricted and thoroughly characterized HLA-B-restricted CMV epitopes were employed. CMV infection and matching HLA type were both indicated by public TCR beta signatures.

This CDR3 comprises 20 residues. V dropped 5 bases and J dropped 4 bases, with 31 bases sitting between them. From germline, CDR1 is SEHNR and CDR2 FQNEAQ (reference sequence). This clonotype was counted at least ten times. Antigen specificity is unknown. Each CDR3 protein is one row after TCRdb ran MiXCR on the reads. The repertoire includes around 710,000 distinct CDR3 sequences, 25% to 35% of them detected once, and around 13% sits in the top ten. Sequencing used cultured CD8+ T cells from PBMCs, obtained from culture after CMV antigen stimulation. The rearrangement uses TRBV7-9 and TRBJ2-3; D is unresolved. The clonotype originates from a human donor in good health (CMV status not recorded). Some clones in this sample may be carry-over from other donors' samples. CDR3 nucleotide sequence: TGTGCCAGCAGCGCTTCCGGGTCCGCGGCCCCCCCCATTTTACCAGATACGCAGTATTTT. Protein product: CASSASGSAAPPILPDTQYF.